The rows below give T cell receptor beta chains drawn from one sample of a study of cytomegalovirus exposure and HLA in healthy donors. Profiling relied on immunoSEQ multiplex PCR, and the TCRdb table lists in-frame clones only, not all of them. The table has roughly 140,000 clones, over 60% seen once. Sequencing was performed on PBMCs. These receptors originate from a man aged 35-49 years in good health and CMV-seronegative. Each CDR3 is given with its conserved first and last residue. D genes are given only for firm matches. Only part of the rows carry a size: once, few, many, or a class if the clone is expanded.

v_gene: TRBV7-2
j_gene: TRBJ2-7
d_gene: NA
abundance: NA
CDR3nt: TGTGCCAGCAGCTTAGTGGGCTCCCTATACGAGCAGTACTTC
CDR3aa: CASSLVGSLYEQYF

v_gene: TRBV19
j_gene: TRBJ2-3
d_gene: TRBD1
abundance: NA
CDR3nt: TGTGCCAGTAGTAACCAGGGGGATCCGACAGATACGCAGTATTTT
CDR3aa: CASSNQGDPTDTQYF

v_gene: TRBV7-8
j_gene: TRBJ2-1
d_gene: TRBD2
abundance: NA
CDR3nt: TGTGCCAGCAGCCCTGTTGGGACTAGCATTATGGAGCAGTTCTTC
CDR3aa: CASSPVGTSIMEQFF

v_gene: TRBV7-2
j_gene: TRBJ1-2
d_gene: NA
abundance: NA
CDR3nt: TGTGCCAGCAGAGTTGGCGGTTCCGATGGCTACACCTTC
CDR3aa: CASRVGGSDGYTF

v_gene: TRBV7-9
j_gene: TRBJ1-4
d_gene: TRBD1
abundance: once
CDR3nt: TGTGCCAGCAGCATCAGGGGGGTGGATGAAAAACTGTTTTTT
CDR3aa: CASSIRGVDEKLFF

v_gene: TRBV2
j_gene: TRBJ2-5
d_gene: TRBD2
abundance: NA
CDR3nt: TGTGCCAGCAGTCCTCGGACTAGCGGGGGAGAGACCCAGTACTTC
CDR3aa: CASSPRTSGGETQYF

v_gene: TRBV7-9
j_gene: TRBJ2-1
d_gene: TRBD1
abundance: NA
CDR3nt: TGTGCCAGCAGCTTAGCCAGGGGGCATATGGATGAGCAGTTCTTC
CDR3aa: CASSLARGHMDEQFF

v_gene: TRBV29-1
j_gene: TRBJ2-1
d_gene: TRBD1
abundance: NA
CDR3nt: TGCAGCGTTGAAGAGGGACAGGGTCATAATGAGCAGTTCTTC
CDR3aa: CSVEEGQGHNEQFF

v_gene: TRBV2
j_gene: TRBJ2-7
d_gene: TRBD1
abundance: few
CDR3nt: TGTGCCAGCCGGGACAGAGCCTACGAGCAGTACTTC
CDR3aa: CASRDRAYEQYF

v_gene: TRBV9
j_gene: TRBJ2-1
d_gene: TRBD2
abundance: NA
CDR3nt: TGTGCCAGCAGCAGTAGCGGGGGGCTATACAATGAGCAGTTCTTC
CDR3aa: CASSSSGGLYNEQFF

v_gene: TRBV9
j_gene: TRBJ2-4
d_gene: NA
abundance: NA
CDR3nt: TGTGCCAGCAGCGTAGGGGTGCCGGAGGGCATTCAGTACTTC
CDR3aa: CASSVGVPEGIQYF

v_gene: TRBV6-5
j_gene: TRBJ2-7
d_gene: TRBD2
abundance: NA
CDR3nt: TGTGCCAGCCGACTAGCGGGGAGCTCCTACGAGCAGTACTTC
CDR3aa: CASRLAGSSYEQYF

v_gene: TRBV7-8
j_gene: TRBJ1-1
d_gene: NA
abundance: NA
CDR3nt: TGTGCCAGCAGCTTAGGGCAGGGGACTGAAGCTTTCTTT
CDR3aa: CASSLGQGTEAFF

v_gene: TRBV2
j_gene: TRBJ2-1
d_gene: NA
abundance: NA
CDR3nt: TGTGCCAGCAGTCGGGACTCGAGCTCCTACAATGAGCAGTTCTTC
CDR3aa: CASSRDSSSYNEQFF

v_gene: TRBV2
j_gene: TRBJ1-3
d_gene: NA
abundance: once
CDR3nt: TGTGCCAGCAGTGAGGGGCCCCAGTTCGGAAACACCATATATTTT
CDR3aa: CASSEGPQFGNTIYF

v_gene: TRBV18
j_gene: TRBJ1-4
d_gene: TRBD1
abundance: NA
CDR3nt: TGTGCCAGCTCACCAGGGACAGGCAGTGAAAAACTGTTTTTT
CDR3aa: CASSPGTGSEKLFF

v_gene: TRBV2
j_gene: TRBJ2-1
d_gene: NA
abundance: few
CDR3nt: TGTGCCACCCCCTTAGGGGGGGATGAGCAGTTCTTC
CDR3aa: CATPLGGDEQFF

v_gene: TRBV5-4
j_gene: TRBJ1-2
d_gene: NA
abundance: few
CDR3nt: TGTGCCAGCAGCCCCGCAGGGGCTAACTATGGCTACACCTTC
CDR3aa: CASSPAGANYGYTF

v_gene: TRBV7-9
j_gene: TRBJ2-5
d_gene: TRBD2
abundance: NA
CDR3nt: TGTGCCAGCAGCACGGGACTAGCGGGGGGGGTCCAAGAGACCCAGTACTTC
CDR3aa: CASSTGLAGGVQETQYF

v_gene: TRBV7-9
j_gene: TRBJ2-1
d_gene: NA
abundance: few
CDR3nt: TGTGCCAGCAGCATAAGACAGGCGCGTGGAACTAGTGAGCAGTTCTTC
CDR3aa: CASSIRQARGTSEQFF

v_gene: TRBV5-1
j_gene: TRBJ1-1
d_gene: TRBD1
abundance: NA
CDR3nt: TGCGCCAGCAGCTACCGACAGGGTGGCACTGAAGCTTTCTTT
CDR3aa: CASSYRQGGTEAFF

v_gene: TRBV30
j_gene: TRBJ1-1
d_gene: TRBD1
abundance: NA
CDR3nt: TGTGCCTGGGGACAGGAGAACACTGAAGCTTTCTTT
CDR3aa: CAWGQENTEAFF

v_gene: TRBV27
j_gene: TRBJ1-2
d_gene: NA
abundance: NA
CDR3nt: TGTGCCAGCAGTTCCATATCCTCGCTCGGGATCTATGGCTACCCCTTC
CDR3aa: CASSSISSLGIYGYPF

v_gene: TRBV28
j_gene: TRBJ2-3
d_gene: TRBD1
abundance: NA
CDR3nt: TGTGCCAGCAGTTTGGGGACAGGGGCCGCAGATACGCAGTATTTT
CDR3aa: CASSLGTGAADTQYF

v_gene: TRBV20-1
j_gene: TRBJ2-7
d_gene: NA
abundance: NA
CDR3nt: TGCAGTGCTGGAACGGGGTACGAGCAGTACTTC
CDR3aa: CSAGTGYEQYF

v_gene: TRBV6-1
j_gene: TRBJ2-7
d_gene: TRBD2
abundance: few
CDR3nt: TGTGCCAGCAGGGGACTAGCGGGAGCGATTTACGAGCAGTACTTC
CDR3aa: CASRGLAGAIYEQYF

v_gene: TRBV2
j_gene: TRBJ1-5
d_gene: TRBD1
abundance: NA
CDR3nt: TGTGCCAGCAGCGTTACCGGACAGGGTAGACAGCCCCAGCATTTT
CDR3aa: CASSVTGQGRQPQHF